One and the same sample provided the 32 T cell receptor beta chains below, sequenced in a study of T-cell reconstitution after alpha-beta-depleted transplantation in children. Using unique molecular identifiers, the investigators prepared the TCRbeta library. One entry per CDR3 protein results from TCRdb running MiXCR on the PCR reads. The sample lists hundreds of thousands of distinct CDR3 sequences, roughly 14% seen once, with approximately 0.8% in the top ten. This sample comprised PBMCs, obtained before TCRalphabeta/CD19-depleted stem cell transplant. The receptors were gathered from a girl under 10 years old with congenital amegakaryocytic thrombocytopenia, due to receive a stem cell transplant.

The chain employs TRBV5-1 and TRBJ2-3; D unresolved. Trimming removed 0 bases from V and 6 bases from J, with 17 bases in between. The germline V gene has CDR1 SGHRS and CDR2 YFSETQ. This CDR3 comprises 16 residues. Written as DNA, the CDR3 is TGCGCCAGCAGCTTGGATCAGGCCGCACAGTGGGATACGCAGTATTTT. It codes for CASSLDQAAQWDTQYF.

Worth noting for this clonotype: At one end, the junction sequence differs from germline, possibly due to a read error. The rearrangement joins TRBV3-1 to TRBJ2-1; TRBD2 agrees at 7 bases. Germline values: CDR1 LGHDT, CDR2 YNNKEL (reference sequence). The CDR3 contains 15 residues. The DNA for the CDR3 is TGTGCCAGCATCCAAGGGACGGGCGGGGGTTATGAGCAGTTCTTC. As protein: CASIQGTGGGYEQFF.

This clonotype has more than one count but fewer than ten. The V call is TRBV7-9, the J call TRBJ1-3; 7 bases are shared with TRBD1. Germline lookup yields CDR1 SEHNR and CDR2 FQNEAQ (reference sequence). V trimming: 2 bases; J trimming: 4 bases; junction bases outside the gene matches: 8. The CDR3 is 16 residues long. CDR3 DNA sequence: TGTGCCAGCAGCTTAAGCCAGGGGGTTCGAGGAAACACCATATATTTT. Protein product: CASSLSQGVRGNTIYF.

This clonotype was found once. With a much larger clone just one base away, this may be a read error. The rearrangement links TRBV12-3 or TRBV12-4 to TRBJ2-1, with D perhaps matching TRBD1 (6 bases). Trimming removed 3 bases from V and 16 bases from J, with 19 bases in between. This CDR3 spans 13 amino acids. This CDR3 reads CASSFFHLGHGFF. DNA for the CDR3: TGTGCCAGCAGTTTCTTCCATTTGGGACATGGTTTCTTC.

The chain recombines TRBV5-1 with TRBJ2-7; possibly TRBD2 for D (5 bases). V was shortened by 2 bases and J by 2 bases, with 29 bases between the two germline ends. Germline CDR1 and CDR2: SGHRS and YFSETQ. The CDR3 totals 20 residues. The CDR3 is CASSFGVNGIDHRPAYEQYF. In DNA form, the CDR3 reads TGCGCCAGCAGCTTTGGGGTAAACGGGATAGACCACCGTCCCGCCTACGAGCAGTACTTC.

This clonotype was recorded a few times. This sequence joins TRBV20-1 and TRBJ2-1, with D tentatively TRBD1 or TRBD2 (5 bases each). This CDR3 has 16 residues. Trimming shortened V by 6 bases and J by 2 bases, and 20 bases separated the two germline ends. Looked up from germline, CDR1 is DFQATT and CDR2 is SNEGSKA (reference sequence). This chain's CDR3 is CSAPENLVGPYNEQFF. The CDR3 DNA reads TGCAGTGCCCCTGAGAACCTTGTGGGACCCTACAATGAGCAGTTCTTC.

This clonotype was recorded many times. V is TRBV12-3 or TRBV12-4 and J is TRBJ2-2; D might be TRBD2 (6 bases). V was shortened by 3 bases and J by 0 bases, with 14 bases between the two germline ends. The CDR3 covers 17 residues. CDR3 sequence: CASSFWRGPPNTGELFF. Here the CDR3 DNA reads TGTGCCAGCAGTTTCTGGCGGGGACCGCCGAACACCGGGGAGCTGTTTTTT.

This clonotype was detected many times. This chain uses TRBV18 with TRBJ1-1; D uncertain. V lost 2 bases to trimming and J lost 4 bases, with 14 bases between them. The CDR3 is made up of 15 amino acids. Germline V gives CDR1 KGHSH, CDR2 LQKENI. CDR3 sequence: CASSPYEITATEAFF. The CDR3 coding sequence is TGTGCCAGCTCACCATACGAAATCACTGCCACTGAAGCTTTCTTT.

This clonotype was recorded at least ten times. V gene TRBV29-1 combines with J gene TRBJ1-1; D possibly corresponds to TRBD1 (6 bases). Germline CDR1 is SQVTM and CDR2 is ANQGSEA. Trimming pared 7 bases from V and 4 bases from J, leaving 16 bases between. The CDR3 is 13 residues long. The chain's CDR3 is CSGEQGLGTEAFF. The CDR3 bases are TGCAGCGGAGAACAGGGCCTAGGCACTGAAGCTTTCTTT.

This clonotype was observed a few times. The chain has TRBV20-1 and TRBJ2-7, with 9 bases fitting TRBD2. This CDR3 contains 14 residues. Germline V gene data show CDR1 as DFQATT and CDR2 as SNEGSKA (reference sequence). Trimming took 0 bases from V and 5 from J; bases not matched to a gene: 5. The CDR3 reads CSARDFAGGDEQYF. The CDR3 nucleotides read TGCAGTGCTAGAGATTTTGCGGGAGGGGACGAGCAGTACTTC.

This clonotype appeared a few times. This rearrangement joins TRBV9 to TRBJ2-5; 8 bases match TRBD2. V was clipped by 0 bases and J by 5 bases; unmatched bases: 3. Germline CDR1 reads SGDLS; CDR2 reads YYNGEE. The CDR3 is 14 residues long. This CDR3 is CASSVVASGETQYF. For the CDR3, the DNA is TGTGCCAGCAGCGTAGTGGCTAGCGGGGAGACCCAGTACTTC.

The sample holds a few counts of this clonotype. Written as DNA, the CDR3 is TGTGCCAGTTCAATGTGGGGCCTCGGGTACGAGCAGTACTTC. Translation: CASSMWGLGYEQYF. The chain carries TRBV7-8 and TRBJ2-7; perhaps TRBD1 as D (5 bases). The CDR3 contains 14 residues. Trimming removed 9 bases at V and 4 bases at J, with 19 bases between. Germline V gene sequence: CDR1 SGHVS, CDR2 FQNEAQ.

This clonotype was seen at least ten times. The chain has TRBV12-3 or TRBV12-4 and TRBJ2-1, with 8 bases lining up with TRBD1. The CDR3 has 15 residues. V lost 3 bases and J lost 4; bases outside the gene matches: 5. The chain's CDR3 is CASSFAGGSYNEQFF. The CDR3 bases are TGTGCCAGCAGTTTCGCAGGGGGCTCGTACAATGAGCAGTTCTTC.

The J gene is TRBJ2-3, the V gene TRBV12-3 or TRBV12-4; D might be TRBD1 (6 bases). CDR3 length: 16 amino acids. Trimming took 1 base from V and 4 from J, leaving 15 bases between them. The CDR3 spells CASSLEPPGHSDTQYF. The CDR3 DNA follows: TGTGCCAGCAGTTTAGAGCCGCCGGGACATTCAGATACGCAGTATTTT.

The V and J genes are TRBV19 and TRBJ2-1, with D possibly TRBD1 on 6 matching bases. The CDR3 runs to 15 residues. Trimming cost V 5 bases and J 0 bases, with 11 bases left between them. Germline V lookup: CDR1 LNHDA, CDR2 SQIVND (reference sequence). The CDR3 DNA follows: TGTGCCAGTAGTTGGGACACGAGCTCCTACAATGAGCAGTTCTTC. It specifies CASSWDTSSYNEQFF. Supplemented by reference TRBV19 and TRBJ2-1, the full variable domain reads DGGITQSPKYLFRKEGQNVTLSCEQNLNHDAMYWYRQDPGQGLRLIYYSQIVNDFQKGDIAEGYSVSREKKESFPLTVTSAQKNPTAFYLCASSWDTSSYNEQFFGPGTRLTVL.

This clonotype was seen only a few times. The J gene is TRBJ2-1, the V gene TRBV4-2; TRBD2 matches at 9 bases. V shed 4 bases and J 9 bases; nucleotides not matched to a gene: 13. This CDR3 is 16 amino acids long. The germline V gene encodes CDR1 LGHNA and CDR2 YNFKEQ. CDR3 DNA sequence: TGTGCCAGCAGCCCCAGGGAGGGCGGGAGGGTCTTTGAGCAGTTCTTC. This sequence encodes CASSPREGGRVFEQFF.

This sequence joins TRBV7-2 and TRBJ2-1; no clear D gene. Germline CDR1 SGHTA, CDR2 FQGNSA. The CDR3 spans 14 residues. Trimming pared 6 bases from V and 6 bases from J, leaving 15 bases between. The CDR3 loop is CASRPHYNRNEQFF. Here the CDR3 DNA reads TGTGCCAGCAGGCCGCATTATAACCGCAATGAGCAGTTCTTC.

This clonotype was seen ten or more times. The chain joins TRBV6-1 to TRBJ1-5; TRBD1 matches at 7 bases. This CDR3 region has 14 residues. V trimming: 6 bases; J trimming: 4 bases; junction bases outside the gene matches: 6. The germline V gene has CDR1 MNHNS and CDR2 SASEGT. This chain's CDR3 is CASRSRDRNQPQHF. The CDR3 DNA reads as TGTGCCAGCAGGAGCCGGGACAGAAATCAGCCCCAGCATTTT.

This clonotype was counted only a few times. The V and J genes are TRBV7-3 and TRBJ1-2; D unresolved. Germline V gene lookup returns CDR1 SGHTA and CDR2 FQGTGA. Between the trimmed V and J ends, which lost 0 bases and 2 bases, there was a span of 13 bases. This CDR3 region has 16 residues. The CDR3 region is CASSLTSSEGNYGYTF. The CDR3 coding sequence is TGTGCCAGCAGCTTAACCTCTTCGGAAGGGAACTATGGCTACACCTTC.

In this sample, this clonotype turned up many times. The chain links TRBV24-1 to TRBJ2-5; D possibly corresponds to TRBD2 (6 bases). Trimming stripped 1 base from V and 3 bases from J, with 11 bases between. Looked up from germline, CDR1 is KGHDR and CDR2 is SFDVKD. The CDR3 has 15 residues. CDR3 sequence (DNA): TGTGCCACCAGTGATTTTTCGCGGGGCGAAGAGACCCAGTACTTC. Its protein product is CATSDFSRGEETQYF.

This clonotype was seen ten or more times. The rearrangement links TRBV20-1 to TRBJ2-7; D call uncertain. CDR3 length equals 12 residues. The germline gives CDR1 DFQATT, CDR2 SNEGSKA (reference sequence). V was shortened by 1 base and J by 3 bases, with 7 bases between the two germline ends. The CDR3 spells CSARGTHYEQYF. The CDR3 DNA follows: TGCAGTGCTAGAGGGACGCACTACGAGCAGTACTTC.

This chain uses TRBV4-1 with TRBJ2-7, with D tentatively TRBD2 (6 bases). The CDR3 runs to 16 residues. The germline V gene has CDR1 MGHRA and CDR2 YSYEKL. Trimming cost V 1 base and J 0 bases, with 13 bases left between them. The CDR3 region has the DNA TGCGCCAGCAGCCAAGTCGGTACCGGGAGCTCCTACGAGCAGTACTTC. It specifies CASSQVGTGSSYEQYF.

This clonotype has a count of ten or more. The V call is TRBV28, the J call TRBJ1-1, with 8 bases fitting TRBD1. Trimming removed 6 bases from V and 4 bases from J; junction bases left unmatched: 7. This CDR3 contains 14 residues. Germline CDR1 is MDHEN and CDR2 is SYDVKM. CDR3 protein: CASSLTGTGTEAFF. The CDR3, as DNA: TGTGCCAGCAGCCTAACCGGGACAGGCACTGAAGCTTTCTTT.

This clonotype was counted a few times. The rearrangement joins TRBV7-9 to TRBJ2-7; no reliable D call. CDR1 is SEHNR and CDR2 is FQNEAQ in the germline V gene (reference sequence). The CDR3 loop spans 14 amino acids. Trimming stripped 3 bases from V and 5 bases from J, with 14 bases between. CDR3 in DNA: TGTGCCAGCAGCTTCTCCGGTCCGTCGGACGAGCAGTACTTC. As protein: CASSFSGPSDEQYF.

DNA for the CDR3: TGTGCCAGCAGAGCCGGGACGCAAGAGACCCAGTACTTC. Its protein is CASRAGTQETQYF. The chain recombines TRBV7-8 with TRBJ2-5, with D possibly called TRBD1 or TRBD2 (5 bases each). Trimming took 6 bases from V and 2 from J, leaving 10 bases between them. The CDR3 runs to 13 residues. Germline CDR1 and CDR2: SGHVS and FQNEAQ. The full variable domain, in which reference TRBV7-8 and TRBJ2-5 provide the parts outside the CDR3, is GAGVSQSPRYKVAKRGQDVALRCDPISGHVSLFWYQQALGQGPEFLTYFQNEAQLDKSGLPSDRFFAERPEGSVSTLKIQRTQQEDSAVYLCASRAGTQETQYFGPGTRLLVL.

There are many counts of this clonotype. This chain links TRBV7-2 with TRBJ2-1; unclear D gene. The CDR3 has 13 amino acids. Trimming cost V 1 base and J 9 bases, with 10 bases left between them. Germline loops: CDR1 SGHTA, CDR2 FQGNSA. The CDR3 DNA is TGTGCCAGCAGCTTAGTGCCCCTTCCTGAGCAGTTCTTC. Protein: CASSLVPLPEQFF.

This clonotype was seen ten or more times. The chain carries TRBV29-1 and TRBJ1-2; 9 nucleotides line up with TRBD1. Germline V gene sequence: CDR1 SQVTM, CDR2 ANQGSEA. The CDR3 has 14 amino acids. The ends lost 6 bases at V and 6 bases at J; junction bases unmatched: 11. DNA for the CDR3: TGCAGCGTAATGACGGGACAGGGATGGGATGGCTACACCTTC. It yields the protein CSVMTGQGWDGYTF.

Ten or more counts support this clonotype. The genes are TRBV5-1 and TRBJ2-1; TRBD1 is a possible D gene (7 bases). Germline V lookup: CDR1 SGHRS, CDR2 YFSETQ. The CDR3 is 14 residues long. The V end lost 2 bases, the J end lost 7 bases, and 13 bases lay between the germline ends. CDR3 nucleotides: TGCGCCAGCAGCTTTGGGTCAGGGGGGAATGAGCAGTTCTTC. Translation gives CASSFGSGGNEQFF.

This clonotype was found many times. The rearrangement joins TRBV29-1 to TRBJ2-1; no reliable D call. Germline V CDR1 and CDR2: SQVTM, ANQGSEA. The CDR3 has 15 amino acids. The V end lost 1 base, the J end lost 3 bases, and 13 bases lay between the germline ends. CDR3 nucleotides: TGCAGCGTTGAAGTAGGCAGTAGGGACTACAATGAGCAGTTCTTC. Protein sequence: CSVEVGSRDYNEQFF.

This clonotype was picked up many times. V gene TRBV29-1 combines with J gene TRBJ2-2, with 8 bases aligning to TRBD2. The CDR3 loop spans 16 amino acids. The V segment lost 7 bases and the J segment 6 bases; nucleotides outside the gene matches: 16. Germline loops: CDR1 SQVTM, CDR2 ANQGSEA. CDR3: CSDVGGRPGLSGELFF. The CDR3 DNA reads TGCAGCGATGTCGGCGGGAGGCCGGGTCTCTCCGGGGAGCTGTTTTTT.

This clonotype was seen at least ten times. The chain links TRBV9 to TRBJ2-1; unclear D gene. CDR3 length: 15 amino acids. V was pared by 0 bases and J by 0 bases, with 7 bases between. Germline CDR1 is SGDLS and CDR2 is YYNGEE. The CDR3 region is CASSVGGGSYNEQFF. In DNA form, the CDR3 reads TGTGCCAGCAGCGTAGGAGGTGGCTCCTACAATGAGCAGTTCTTC.

Regarding this clonotype: A much larger clone differs from this one at a single base, so this may be a read error. The chain has TRBV28 and TRBJ2-7; a weak D match, TRBD1 (5 bases). Germline V gene sequence: CDR1 MDHEN, CDR2 SYDVKM. The CDR3 has 14 residues. CDR3 sequence reads: CASTSLDRAYEQSF. The CDR3 DNA follows: TGTGCCAGCACCAGTCTCGACAGAGCCTACGAGCAGTCCTTC.